The 16 T cell receptor beta chains in this list originate from one sample, sequenced in a study of T-cell reconstitution after alpha-beta-depleted transplantation in children. The authors prepared the TCRbeta library with unique molecular identifiers. TCRdb re-derived calls from the PCR reads in MiXCR, one entry per CDR3 protein. The table includes about 600,000 distinct CDR3 sequences, 10% to 13% detected once. The starting material was PBMCs from the stem cell graft donor, obtained from the stem cell graft. These receptors all come from a human donor who donated a stem cell graft to a child with acute myeloid leukemia.

The genes are TRBV7-2 and TRBJ2-2; D uncertain. The length of the CDR3 is 13 residues. Germline lookup yields CDR1 SGHTA and CDR2 FQGNSA. V was trimmed by 4 bases and J by 4 bases, leaving 7 bases between them. DNA of the CDR3: TGTGCCAGCAGCTCGGAAGCCACCGGGGAGCTGTTTTTT. It yields the protein CASSSEATGELFF.

The chain uses TRBV20-1 and TRBJ2-7, with D possibly being TRBD1 (6 bases). Germline CDR1 and CDR2: DFQATT and SNEGSKA (reference sequence). The germline V and J ends were trimmed by 6 bases and 3 bases, with 15 bases remaining between them. The CDR3 spans 13 residues. DNA of the CDR3: TGCAGTGCCTCCGACAGGAAACTCTACGAGCAGTACTTC. Encoded protein: CSASDRKLYEQYF.

The table lists this clonotype with a few counts. The chain recombines TRBV10-3 with TRBJ2-3; D not certain. There are 14 residues in the CDR3. Germline lookup yields CDR1 ENHRY and CDR2 SYGVKD. The V end lost 0 bases, the J end lost 2 bases, and 6 bases lay between the germline ends. Here the CDR3 reads CAISESEFTDTQYF. CDR3 coding DNA: TGTGCCATCAGTGAGTCAGAGTTCACAGATACGCAGTATTTT.

The chain is built from TRBV12-3 or TRBV12-4 and TRBJ1-5; D ambiguous. The CDR3 runs to 13 residues. Trimming cost V 7 bases and J 7 bases, with 14 bases left between them. The CDR3 bases are TGTGCCAGCACCATAGGGTATGTGCAGCCCCAGCATTTT. As protein: CASTIGYVQPQHF.

The CDR3 sequence is CASGLTSGRDNEQFF. The CDR3, as DNA: TGTGCTAGTGGGCTGACTAGCGGGAGGGACAATGAGCAGTTCTTC. V gene TRBV12-5 combines with J gene TRBJ2-1, with 14 bases lining up with TRBD2. V lost 6 bases to trimming and J lost 5 bases; unmatched junction nucleotides: 3. This CDR3 spans 15 amino acids. From germline, CDR1 is LGHNT and CDR2 FRNRAP.

This clonotype has just a few counts. The chain has TRBV7-2 and TRBJ2-1, with 11 bases identical to TRBD1. V lost 5 bases, J lost 5 bases, and 8 bases stayed unmatched. Germline CDR1 and CDR2: SGHTA and FQGNSA. This CDR3 region has 16 residues. CDR3 sequence (DNA): TGTGCCAGCAGCACCGCGGGGACAGGGGGGGACAATGAGCAGTTCTTC. Residues: CASSTAGTGGDNEQFF. Drawing the rest from reference TRBV7-2 and TRBJ2-1, the complete variable domain is GAGVSQSPSNKVTEKGKDVELRCDPISGHTALYWYRQSLGQGLEFLIYFQGNSAPDKSGLPSDRFSAERTGGSVSTLTIQRTQQEDSAVYLCASSTAGTGGDNEQFFGPGTRLTVL.

The V gene is TRBV7-2, the J gene TRBJ2-1; the D call may be TRBD1 or TRBD2 (5 bases each). The ends were cut back, 2 bases at V and 5 bases at J, with 13 bases in the middle. Looked up from germline, CDR1 is SGHTA and CDR2 is FQGNSA. The CDR3 length is 15 residues. The CDR3 here is CASSLMGVTNNEQFF. In DNA form, the CDR3 reads TGTGCCAGCAGCTTAATGGGGGTTACAAACAATGAGCAGTTCTTC.

This clonotype has at least ten counts. The rearrangement joins TRBV6-6 to TRBJ2-1; 10 bases fit TRBD2. Trimming took 2 bases from V and 15 from J; bases not matched to a gene: 4. The CDR3 is made up of 12 amino acids. In germline, CDR1 is MNHNY, CDR2 SVGAGI (reference sequence). The CDR3 bases are TGTGCCAGCAGTTACGAAGGACTAGCGGTGTTCTTC. Protein sequence: CASSYEGLAVFF.

A few counts support this clonotype. This chain uses TRBV5-1 with TRBJ1-1, with D uncertain. The germline V gene has CDR1 SGHRS and CDR2 YFSETQ. Trimming took off 7 bases at V and 0 bases at J, with 16 bases between the two ends. The CDR3 consists of 15 residues. The CDR3 spells CASPWPGWVNTEAFF. CDR3 DNA sequence: TGCGCCAGCCCCTGGCCGGGGTGGGTGAACACTGAAGCTTTCTTT.

This sequence joins TRBV6-2 or TRBV6-3 and TRBJ1-1, with unresolved D. The germline V and J ends were trimmed by 0 bases and 8 bases, with 7 bases remaining between them. The CDR3 runs 12 residues. Per germline, CDR1 MNHEY and CDR2 SVGEGT. The CDR3 nucleotides are TGTGCCAGCAGTTACTCCTTTGGCGAAGCTTTCTTT. Its protein is CASSYSFGEAFF.

The rearrangement links TRBV5-1 to TRBJ2-1; D unclear. Per the germline V gene, CDR1 is SGHRS and CDR2 is YFSETQ. V lost 5 bases and J lost 2, with 5 bases in between. The CDR3 contains 12 residues. The DNA of the CDR3 is TGCGCCAGCAGGATTGCCTACAATGAGCAGTTCTTC. This gives the protein CASRIAYNEQFF.

This clonotype was observed a few times. The rearrangement joins TRBV7-9 to TRBJ1-1, with 9 bases matching TRBD1. The CDR3 extends over 15 amino acids. The ends lost 5 bases at V and 4 bases at J; junction bases unmatched: 8. Germline values: CDR1 SEHNR, CDR2 FQNEAQ (reference sequence). Here the CDR3 reads CASSRGQGRSTEAFF. CDR3 bases: TGTGCCAGCAGCCGTGGACAGGGGCGGTCCACTGAAGCTTTCTTT.

In its sample, this clonotype was seen a few times. J is TRBJ2-3 and V is TRBV20-1, with unresolved D. The CDR3 runs to 15 residues. Looked up from germline, CDR1 is DFQATT and CDR2 is SNEGSKA (reference sequence). The germline V and J ends were trimmed by 3 bases and 3 bases, with 16 bases remaining between them. The CDR3 loop is CSARDPLEGTDTQYF. The CDR3 DNA sequence: TGCAGTGCTAGGGATCCGTTAGAAGGGACAGATACGCAGTATTTT.

The table lists this clonotype with many counts. The rearrangement joins TRBV28 to TRBJ2-7, with 14 bases lining up with TRBD2. Germline CDR1 reads MDHEN; CDR2 reads SYDVKM. The CDR3 length is 15 residues. J lost 6 bases, V lost 6 bases, and 7 bases had no gene match. CDR3 DNA: TGTGCCAGCAGGGTTCAGACTAGCGGGAGGGGCGAGCAGTACTTC. Translating it yields CASRVQTSGRGEQYF.

The chain employs TRBV6-2 or TRBV6-3 and TRBJ2-2; TRBD2 agrees at 8 bases. V shed 2 bases, J shed 5 bases, and the junction held 4 bases outside the gene matches. The CDR3 covers 15 residues. CDR1 and CDR2 (germline): MNHEY, SVGEGT. CDR3 loop: CASSYTSGLTGELFF. CDR3 in DNA: TGTGCCAGCAGTTACACTAGCGGATTAACCGGGGAGCTGTTTTTT.

This clonotype appeared many times. The chain carries TRBV12-3 or TRBV12-4 and TRBJ2-7; 10 positions agree with TRBD1. Germline trimming cut 2 bases from V and 6 bases from J; bases unmatched to any gene: 7. This CDR3 contains 15 residues. The CDR3 bases are TGTGCCAGCAGTTTAATAGCGGGACAGGGGACCGAGCAGTACTTC. Amino acid sequence: CASSLIAGQGTEQYF.